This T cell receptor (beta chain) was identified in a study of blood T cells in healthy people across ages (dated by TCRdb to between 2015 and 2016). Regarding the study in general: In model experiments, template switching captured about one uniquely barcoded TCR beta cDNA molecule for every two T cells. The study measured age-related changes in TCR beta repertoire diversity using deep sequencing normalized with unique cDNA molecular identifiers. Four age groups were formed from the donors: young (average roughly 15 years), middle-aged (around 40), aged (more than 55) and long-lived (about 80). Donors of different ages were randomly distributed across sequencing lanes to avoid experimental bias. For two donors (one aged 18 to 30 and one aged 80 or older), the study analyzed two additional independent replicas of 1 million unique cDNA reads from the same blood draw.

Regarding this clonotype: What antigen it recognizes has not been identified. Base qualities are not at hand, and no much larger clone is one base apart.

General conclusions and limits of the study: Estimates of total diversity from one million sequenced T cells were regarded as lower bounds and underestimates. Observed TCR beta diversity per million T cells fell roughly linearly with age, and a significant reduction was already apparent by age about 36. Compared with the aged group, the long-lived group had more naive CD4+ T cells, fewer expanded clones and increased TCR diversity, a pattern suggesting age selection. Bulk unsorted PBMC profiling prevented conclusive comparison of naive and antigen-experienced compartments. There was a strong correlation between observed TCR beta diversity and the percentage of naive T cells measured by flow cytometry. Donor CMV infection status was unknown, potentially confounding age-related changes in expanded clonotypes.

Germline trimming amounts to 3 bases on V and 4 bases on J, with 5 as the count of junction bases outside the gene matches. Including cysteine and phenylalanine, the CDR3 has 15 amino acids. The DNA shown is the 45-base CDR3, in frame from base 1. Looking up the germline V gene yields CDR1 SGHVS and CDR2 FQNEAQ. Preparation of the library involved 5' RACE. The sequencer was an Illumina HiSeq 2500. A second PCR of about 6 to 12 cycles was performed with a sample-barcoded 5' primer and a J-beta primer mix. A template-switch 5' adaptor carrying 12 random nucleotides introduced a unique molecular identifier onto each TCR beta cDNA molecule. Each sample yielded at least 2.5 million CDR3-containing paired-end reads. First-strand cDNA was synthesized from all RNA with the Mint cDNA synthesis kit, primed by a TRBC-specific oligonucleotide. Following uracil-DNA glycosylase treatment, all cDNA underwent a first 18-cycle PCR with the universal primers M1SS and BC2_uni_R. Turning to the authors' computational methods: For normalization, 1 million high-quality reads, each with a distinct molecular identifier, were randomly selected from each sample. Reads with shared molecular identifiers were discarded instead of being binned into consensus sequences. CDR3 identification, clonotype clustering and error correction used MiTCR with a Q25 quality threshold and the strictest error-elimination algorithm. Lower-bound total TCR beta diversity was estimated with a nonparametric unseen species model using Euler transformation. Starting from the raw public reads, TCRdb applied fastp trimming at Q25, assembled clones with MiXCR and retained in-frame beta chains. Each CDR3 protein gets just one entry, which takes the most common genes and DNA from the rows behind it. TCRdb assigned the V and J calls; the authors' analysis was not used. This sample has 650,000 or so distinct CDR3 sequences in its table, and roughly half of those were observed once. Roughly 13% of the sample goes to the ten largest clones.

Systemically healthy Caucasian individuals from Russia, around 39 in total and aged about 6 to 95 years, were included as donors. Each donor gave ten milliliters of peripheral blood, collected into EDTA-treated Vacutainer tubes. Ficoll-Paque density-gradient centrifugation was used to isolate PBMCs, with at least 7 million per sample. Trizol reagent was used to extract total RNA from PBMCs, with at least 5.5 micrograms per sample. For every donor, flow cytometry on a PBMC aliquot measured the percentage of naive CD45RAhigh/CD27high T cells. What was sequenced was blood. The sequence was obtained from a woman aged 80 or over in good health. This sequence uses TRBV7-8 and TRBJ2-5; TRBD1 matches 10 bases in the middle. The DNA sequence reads TGTGCCAGCAGCTTCCCGGGACAGGGGATAGAGACCCAGTACTTC. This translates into CASSFPGQGIETQYF.